Listed here are 22 T cell receptor beta chains from one sample, sequenced in a study of T cells after yellow fever vaccination. MiXCR was run by TCRdb on the 5' RACE reads, yielding one entry per CDR3 protein. Here the sample spans about 210,000 distinct CDR3 sequences, approximately 6.8% being singletons. The sample in question was CD4+ T cells sorted from PBMCs, obtained on the day of the yellow fever booster vaccination. These receptors all stem from a man under 40 who received the YFV17D yellow fever vaccine.

This rearrangement joins TRBV7-2 to TRBJ2-7; TRBD2 aligns across 8 bases. This CDR3 region has 15 residues. Germline loops: CDR1 SGHTA, CDR2 FQGNSA. Losses at the gene ends were 4 bases for V and 3 bases for J; bases not matched to a gene: 8. In DNA, the CDR3 is TGTGCCAGCAGCTCAGCGGGAGATAGGAACTACGAGCAGTACTTC. Protein product: CASSSAGDRNYEQYF.

The chain uses TRBV14 and TRBJ2-2, with D unresolved. There are 13 residues in the CDR3. Germline V lookup: CDR1 SGHDN, CDR2 FVKESK. Trimming removed 1 base at V and 7 bases at J, with 7 bases between. The CDR3 nucleotides are TGTGCCAGCAGCCAAGTTGAGTTCGGGGAGCTGTTTTTT. It is translated as CASSQVEFGELFF.

This clonotype appeared many times. The CDR3 loop is CASSAPGANTGELFF. DNA for the CDR3: TGTGCCAGCAGTGCACCAGGAGCGAACACCGGGGAGCTGTTTTTT. This chain connects TRBV28 to TRBJ2-2; D not resolved. Between the trimmed V and J ends, which lost 5 bases and 0 bases, there was a span of 10 bases. In germline, CDR1 is MDHEN, CDR2 SYDVKM. The CDR3 spans 15 residues. The full variable domain, with the rest looked up from reference TRBV28 and TRBJ2-2, is DVKVTQSSRYLVKRTGEKVFLECVQDMDHENMFWYRQDPGLGLRLIYFSYDVKMKEKGDIPEGYSVSREKKERFSLILESASTNQTSMYLCASSAPGANTGELFFGEGSRLTVL.

This clonotype came up a few times. This chain uses TRBV6-6 with TRBJ2-4; the match to TRBD1 covers 7 bases. The CDR3 spans 13 residues. Trimming removed 6 bases from V and 5 bases from J; junction bases left unmatched: 4. Germline CDR1 and CDR2: MNHNY and SVGAGI (reference sequence). In DNA, the CDR3 is TGTGCCAGCAGCAGACAGGGCCAAAACATTCAGTACTTC. Amino acid sequence: CASSRQGQNIQYF.

The chain has TRBV19 and TRBJ2-1; 10 bases fit TRBD2. CDR1 and CDR2 from the germline V gene are LNHDA and SQIVND (reference sequence). CDR3 length equals 17 residues. The J segment lost 3 bases and the V segment lost 6 bases, leaving 11 bases of the junction unmatched. CDR3 amino acids: CASSRRGAGGDYNEQFF. CDR3 coding DNA: TGTGCCAGTAGCCGGCGGGGAGCGGGAGGGGACTACAATGAGCAGTTCTTC.

J is TRBJ2-5 and V is TRBV6-2 or TRBV6-3; the D call may be TRBD1 or TRBD2 (5 bases each). CDR1 and CDR2 (germline): MNHEY, SVGEGT. The ends were cut back, 2 bases at V and 2 bases at J, with 12 bases in the middle. This CDR3 has 15 residues. The CDR3 region has the DNA TGTGCCAGCAGTTACGGGTGGGGACGACAAGAGACCCAGTACTTC. Amino acids: CASSYGWGRQETQYF.

This clonotype has a count of ten or more. This sequence joins TRBV18 and TRBJ2-7; TRBD1 might be the D (6 bases). Germline CDR1 is KGHSH and CDR2 is LQKENI. The CDR3 length is 14 residues. V was shortened by 6 bases and J by 2 bases, with 14 bases between the two germline ends. The CDR3 here is CASSPGQSPYEQYF. The CDR3 coding sequence is TGTGCCAGCTCGCCCGGACAGTCCCCCTACGAGCAGTACTTC.

V gene TRBV24-1 combines with J gene TRBJ2-3, with D tentatively TRBD2 (6 bases). Germline V gene sequence: CDR1 KGHDR, CDR2 SFDVKD. With 5 bases removed from V and 1 base from J, the gap between germline ends came to 15 bases. The CDR3 spans 16 residues. CDR3 in DNA: TGTGCCACCAGTGGTTCCTGGCGGGGAGGCACAGATACGCAGTATTTT. Its translation is CATSGSWRGGTDTQYF.

The CDR3 here is CAWSTMGGEQFF. The CDR3 region has the DNA TGTGCCTGGAGTACAATGGGAGGGGAGCAGTTCTTC. V gene TRBV30 combines with J gene TRBJ2-1, with 7 positions matching TRBD2. Germline CDR1 reads GTSNPN; CDR2 reads SVGIG (reference sequence). The V gene end was trimmed by 2 bases and the J gene end by 10 bases; junction bases not matched to a gene: 5. The CDR3 runs 12 residues. The entire variable domain, with the rest obtained from reference TRBV30 and TRBJ2-1, is as follows: SQTIHQWPATLVQPVGSPLSLECTVEGTSNPNLYWYRQAAGRGLQLLFYSVGIGQISSEVPQNLSASRPQDRQFILSSKKLLLSDSGFYLCAWSTMGGEQFFGPGTRLTVL.

Many counts were recorded for this clonotype. The gene calls are TRBV7-9 and TRBJ1-5, with D possibly being TRBD1 (5 bases). Germline loops: CDR1 SEHNR, CDR2 FQNEAQ (reference sequence). The ends were cut back, 5 bases at V and 2 bases at J, with 7 bases in the middle. The CDR3 loop spans 13 amino acids. As DNA, the CDR3 is TGTGCCAGCAGCCGGGACGGCAATCAGCCCCAGCATTTT. It yields the protein CASSRDGNQPQHF.

This clonotype was picked up a small number of times. V and J are TRBV3-1 and TRBJ2-1; TRBD2 aligns across 10 bases. CDR3 length: 18 amino acids. J was trimmed by 1 base and V by 2 bases; bases with no gene match: 8. Germline V gives CDR1 LGHDT, CDR2 YNNKEL (reference sequence). For the CDR3, the DNA is TGTGCCAGCAGCCAACCCCCGGGACTAGCGATTTCCTACAATGAGCAGTTCTTC. Encoded protein: CASSQPPGLAISYNEQFF.

The V and J genes are TRBV7-2 and TRBJ2-3; weak D call: TRBD2 (6 bases). The CDR3 is 13 residues long. The germline CDR1 and CDR2 sequences are SGHTA and FQGNSA. V lost 1 base and J lost 8, with 10 bases in between. The CDR3 bases are TGTGCCAGCAGCTTAGGGACTATAGTTACGCAGTATTTT. Translation gives CASSLGTIVTQYF.

This clonotype was seen at least ten times. The CDR3 protein is CASSLVLAGGPGTDTQYF. CDR3 DNA: TGCGCCAGCAGCTTGGTCCTAGCGGGAGGGCCGGGGACAGATACGCAGTATTTT. This chain uses TRBV5-1 with TRBJ2-3; 12 positions agree with TRBD2. Germline V gene lookup returns CDR1 SGHRS and CDR2 YFSETQ. V lost 0 bases, J lost 3 bases, and 8 bases stayed unmatched. This CDR3 contains 18 residues.

This sequence joins TRBV6-2 or TRBV6-3 and TRBJ2-1, with 11 bases lining up with TRBD2. Germline-derived CDR1 and CDR2 are MNHEY and SVGEGT. V lost 8 bases to trimming and J lost 4 bases; unmatched junction nucleotides: 22. The CDR3 runs to 20 residues. The CDR3 DNA is TGTGCCAGCCGCACCCCCATGGGGCTAGCGGGAGGACGGGGTTACAATGAGCAGTTCTTC. Amino acids: CASRTPMGLAGGRGYNEQFF.

This clonotype has ten or more counts. The J gene is TRBJ2-7, the V gene TRBV11-2; the match to TRBD2 covers 10 bases. The germline gives CDR1 SGHAT, CDR2 FQNNGV. This CDR3 has 18 amino acids. The ends lost 5 bases at V and 3 bases at J; junction bases unmatched: 16. The chain's CDR3 is CASSPRGVGAGGYYEQYF. CDR3 nucleotide sequence: TGTGCCAGCAGCCCCCGAGGGGTTGGAGCGGGAGGGTACTACGAGCAGTACTTC.

This clonotype was seen a few times. The chain uses TRBV2 and TRBJ2-1, with 7 bases identical to TRBD2. V was clipped by 8 bases and J by 5 bases; unmatched bases: 9. The CDR3 has 14 amino acids. Germline V lookup: CDR1 SNHLY, CDR2 FYNNEI. The CDR3 region is CASGLAESNNEQFF. The DNA for the CDR3 is TGTGCCAGCGGTCTAGCGGAGAGCAACAATGAGCAGTTCTTC.

This clonotype was seen repeatedly, ten times or more. This chain links TRBV7-3 with TRBJ2-1; the match to TRBD2 covers 9 bases. The CDR3 has 14 amino acids. The ends lost 5 bases at V and 9 bases at J; junction bases unmatched: 8. Germline V gene lookup returns CDR1 SGHTA and CDR2 FQGTGA. The CDR3 nucleotides read TGTGCCAGCAGCCTTAGCGGGAGTGGGAGTGAGCAGTTCTTC. This translates into CASSLSGSGSEQFF. Combining the CDR3 with reference TRBV7-3 and TRBJ2-1 gives the whole variable domain GAGVSQTPSNKVTEKGKYVELRCDPISGHTALYWYRQSLGQGPEFLIYFQGTGAADDSGLPNDRFFAVRPEGSVSTLKIQRTERGDSAVYLCASSLSGSGSEQFFGPGTRLTVL.

This clonotype has only a few counts. The V and J genes are TRBV5-1 and TRBJ2-3; 9 bases match TRBD2. The germline V gene has CDR1 SGHRS and CDR2 YFSETQ. With 1 base clipped from V and 2 bases from J, the junction kept 5 bases outside the gene matches. This CDR3 region has 16 residues. The CDR3 DNA reads TGCGCCAGCAGCTTGAGGGCTAGCGGGGACACAGATACGCAGTATTTT. Protein: CASSLRASGDTDTQYF.

This clonotype was picked up a small number of times. The genes are TRBV7-2 and TRBJ2-5; D not certain. CDR1 and CDR2 (germline): SGHTA, FQGNSA. Trimming removed 4 bases from V and 7 bases from J, with 13 bases in between. There are 13 residues in the CDR3. For the CDR3, the DNA is TGTGCCAGCAGCTGGGATCTTTTGGGGACCCAGTACTTC. Translation: CASSWDLLGTQYF.

This clonotype has ten or more counts. V usage is TRBV5-1 and J usage is TRBJ2-1; a possible D gene is TRBD1 (5 bases). Looked up from germline, CDR1 is SGHRS and CDR2 is YFSETQ. This CDR3 is built from 14 residues. V was cut by 4 bases and J by 5 bases, with 13 bases left in between. CDR3 sequence (DNA): TGCGCCAGCAGCATCTCGACAGCCAACAATGAGCAGTTCTTC. It encodes CASSISTANNEQFF.

This clonotype has a handful of counts. This chain's CDR3 is CASSQGQGFRKQYF. The CDR3 DNA sequence: TGTGCCAGCAGTCAGGGACAGGGCTTTAGAAAGCAGTACTTC. The V gene is TRBV28, the J gene TRBJ2-7; 9 bases are a match to TRBD1. The CDR3 length is 14 residues. Germline CDR1 MDHEN, CDR2 SYDVKM. V lost 5 bases, J lost 8 bases, and 10 bases stayed unmatched. Together with reference TRBV28 and TRBJ2-7, the CDR3 gives the full variable domain: DVKVTQSSRYLVKRTGEKVFLECVQDMDHENMFWYRQDPGLGLRLIYFSYDVKMKEKGDIPEGYSVSREKKERFSLILESASTNQTSMYLCASSQGQGFRKQYFGPGTRLTVT.

This clonotype was counted at least ten times. The CDR3 DNA is TGTGCCAGCAGCTGGACTAGCGGGAGATACGAGCAGTACTTC. Its translation is CASSWTSGRYEQYF. The J gene is TRBJ2-7, the V gene TRBV7-2; TRBD2 agrees at 13 bases. CDR3 size: 14 residues. Germline CDR1 SGHTA, CDR2 FQGNSA. V shed 4 bases and J 4 bases; nucleotides not matched to a gene: 1.